The rows below give T cell receptor beta chains drawn from one sample of a study of tumor-infiltrating lymphocytes in primary liver carcinoma. Each CDR3 protein gets one entry after TCRdb re-called the multiplex PCR reads with MiXCR. The top ten clones hold around 30% of a sample with tens of thousands of distinct CDR3 sequences, less than 75% of them seen once. The sequencing sample was made of liver tumor tissue from sampling region 5. These receptors originate from a middle-aged man with primary liver carcinoma and hepatitis B virus infection. CDR3s include the opening cysteine and the closing phenylalanine or tryptophan. A D gene is named only where the DNA matches it firmly. Clone size is stated in some rows and not others, as once, few, many or a class when expanded.

TRBV29-1	TRBJ2-3	.	.	CSVGCGLLGTDTHYF	TGCAGCGTTGGATGCGGTCTCCTAGGAACAGATACGCATTATTTT
TRBV13	TRBJ2-1	TRBD1	.	CASSLPTGDPYDEQFF	TGTGCCAGCAGCTTACCCACAGGGGACCCCTACGATGAGCAGTTCTTC
TRBV10-1	TRBJ2-1	.	once	CASSDISSYNDQFF	TGTGCCAGCAGCGACATAAGCTCCTACAATGATCAGTTCTTC
TRBV5-8	TRBJ2-3	.	.	CASSFISTNTDTRYF	TGTGCCAGCAGCTTTATTTCCACTAACACAGATACGAGGTATTTT
TRBV11-2	TRBJ2-5	TRBD2	few	CASSPTTTSGSGEAQYF	TGTGCCAGCAGCCCTACTACGACTAGCGGGAGTGGAGAGGCCCAGTACTTC
TRBV20-1	TRBJ2-7	TRBD2	.	CSANSGRGYEQYF	TGCAGTGCCAATAGCGGGAGAGGCTACGAGCAGTACTTC
TRBV24-1	TRBJ2-5	TRBD2	many	CATERAGEETQYF	TGTGCCACCGAACGTGCGGGAGAAGAGACCCAGTACTTC
TRBV19	TRBJ2-2	.	.	CVSSAGLVGGELFF	TGTGTCAGTAGTGCGGGATTAGTGGGCGGGGAGCTGTTTTTT
TRBV4-2	TRBJ1-5	TRBD1	.	CASSPGQGVDQLKHF	TGTGCCAGCAGCCCGGGACAGGGGGTGGATCAGCTCAAGCATTTT
TRBV6-5	TRBJ1-6	.	once	CASSHDEDSPLHF	TGCGCCAGCAGCCACGATGAGGATTCACCCCTCCACTTT
TRBV4-1	TRBJ2-7	.	once	CASSQERVGSGYEQNF	TGCGCCAGCAGCCAAGAGAGGGTGGGAAGTGGCTACGAGCAGAACTTC
TRBV7-9	TRBJ2-7	.	.	CASSWTSYEQHF	TGTGCCAGCAGCTGGACCTCCTACGAGCAGCACTTC
TRBV29-1	TRBJ1-4	.	.	CSVGMLGLDEKPLF	TGCAGCGTTGGGATGCTAGGGTTGGACGAAAAACCGTTATTT
TRBV10-2	TRBJ2-5	TRBD1	.	CASSESDREGETQYF	TGCGCCAGCAGCGAGTCAGACAGGGAAGGAGAGACCCAGTACTTC
TRBV6-2/TRBV6-3	TRBJ2-3	.	.	CASSTRDSLDGTDTQYF	TGTGCCAGCAGCACGAGGGATTCCCTGGACGGCACAGATACGCAGTATTTT
TRBV19	TRBJ1-1	.	.	CASSIRGQPEAFF	TGTGCCAGTAGTATTCGTGGGCAGCCTGAAGCTTTCTTT
TRBV30	TRBJ1-5	.	many	CAWSPGGGDQPQHF	TGTGCCTGGAGTCCCGGCGGAGGGGATCAGCCCCAGCATTTT
TRBV6-5	TRBJ2-1	TRBD2	.	CANRYGLARHNEQFF	TGTGCCAACAGATATGGACTAGCGAGACACAATGAGCAGTTCTTC
TRBV6-5	TRBJ2-2	TRBD1	.	CASSYSNRGPGELFF	TGTGCCAGCAGCTACTCGAACAGGGGGCCGGGGGAGCTGTTTTTT
TRBV6-4	TRBJ2-3	TRBD2	.	CVSSDSASGSTDTQYF	TGTGTCAGCAGTGACTCGGCTAGCGGGAGCACAGATACGCAGTATTTT
TRBV11-1	TRBJ2-7	.	.	CVSSLGFGSYKQYF	TGTGTCAGCAGCTTAGGGTTCGGCTCCTACAAGCAGTACTTC
TRBV6-5	TRBJ2-7	TRBD2	few	CASRAEGLAYEQYF	TGTGCTTCCAGAGCGGAGGGACTAGCCTACGAGCAGTACTTC
TRBV6-1	TRBJ1-4	.	.	CASSEWTCLGGKKLFF	TGTGCCAGCAGTGAGTGGACGTGTCTCGGGGGTAAAAAACTGTTTTTT
TRBV11-2	TRBJ2-7	.	few	CASSFGRLYAREQYF	TGTGCCAGCAGCTTCGGACGGCTTTACGCACGCGAGCAGTACTTC
TRBV7-8	TRBJ2-1	.	.	CACSLPGLNEQFF	TGTGCCTGCAGCTTACCGGGCCTCAATGAGCAGTTCTTC
TRBV12-3/TRBV12-4	TRBJ2-6	.	.	CASQYGTSGANLLAF	TGCGCCAGCCAATACGGGACCTCTGGGGCCAACCTTCTGGCTTTC
TRBV4-2	TRBJ1-2	TRBD1	.	CASSLDRANYGYTF	TGTGCCAGCAGCCTGGACAGGGCTAACTATGGCTACACCTTC